This TCR beta chain was identified in a study of cytomegalovirus exposure and HLA in healthy donors. Study-wide results and caveats: Later on, analysis showed that most CMV-associated TCR beta chains appeared to be HLA-restricted. Immune exposure was documented only through CMV serostatus.

Amplification used 60 Vbeta primers and 13 Jbeta primers. Here immunoSEQ multiplex PCR was the method, and the copy in TCRdb shows in-frame clones only, minus some. The sample contains some 100,000 clones, around 73% of which appear only once. Concerning this clone itself: Antigen: not known.

The germline V and J ends were trimmed by 0 bases and 1 base, with 15 bases remaining between them. There are 17 residues in the CDR3. CDR1 and CDR2 (germline): SEHNR, FQNEAQ (reference sequence). V is TRBV7-9 and J is TRBJ1-1; D gene uncertain. The TCR originated in a man aged 35-49 years in good health and CMV-seronegative. Sequencing was performed on PBMCs. The CDR3 sequence: CASSLAIGRVGNTEAFF. CDR3 nucleotides: TGTGCCAGCAGCTTAGCGATCGGGAGGGTAGGGAACACTGAAGCTTTCTTT.